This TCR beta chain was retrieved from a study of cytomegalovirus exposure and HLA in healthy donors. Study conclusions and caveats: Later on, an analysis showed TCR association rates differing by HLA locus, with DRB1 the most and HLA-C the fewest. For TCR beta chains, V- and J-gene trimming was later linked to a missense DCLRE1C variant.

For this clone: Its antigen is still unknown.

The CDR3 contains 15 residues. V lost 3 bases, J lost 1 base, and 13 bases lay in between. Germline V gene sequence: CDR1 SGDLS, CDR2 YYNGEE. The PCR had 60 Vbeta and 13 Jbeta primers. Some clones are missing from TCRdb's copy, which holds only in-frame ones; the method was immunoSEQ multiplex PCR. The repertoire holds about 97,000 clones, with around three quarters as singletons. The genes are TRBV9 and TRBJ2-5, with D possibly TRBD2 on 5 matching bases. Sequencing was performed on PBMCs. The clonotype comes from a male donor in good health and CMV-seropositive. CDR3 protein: CASSAGGRSQETQYF. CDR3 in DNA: TGTGCCAGCAGCGCAGGCGGGCGTAGCCAAGAGACCCAGTACTTC.